One and the same sample provided the 10 T cell receptor beta chains below, sequenced in a study of blood T cells in healthy people across ages (dated by TCRdb to the mid-2010s). Libraries came from 5' RACE. TCRdb lists the instrument as Illumina HiSeq 2500. The second PCR ran for about 6 to 11 cycles and used a J-beta primer mix along with a sample-barcoded 5' primer. Using fastp at Q25 and MiXCR, TCRdb reprocessed the public reads and kept productive beta chains. Every distinct CDR3 protein forms one entry, paired with its most common genes and DNA. The sample records 890,000 or so distinct CDR3 sequences, around two thirds of which are singletons. 25% to 30% of the sample rests with the top ten. The sample taken for sequencing was blood. These receptors were taken from a man in his thirties or forties in good health.

The rearrangement joins TRBV13 to TRBJ2-7; 8 bases map to TRBD2. V dropped 5 bases and J dropped 6; count of bases not matched to a gene: 9. CDR3 length: 14 residues. Germline V gene data show CDR1 as PRHDT and CDR2 as FYEKMQ (reference sequence). As DNA, the CDR3 is TGTGCCAGCAGCCCCGGGGGGGACATGGTCGAGCAGTACTTC. Protein product: CASSPGGDMVEQYF.

The rearrangement links TRBV12-3 or TRBV12-4 to TRBJ2-5; 7 nucleotides agree with TRBD2. The CDR3 is 13 residues long. V lost 9 bases and J lost 10; bases outside the gene matches: 14. The CDR3 loop is CASSGVLGGDQYF. The CDR3 DNA sequence: TGTGCCAGTAGTGGGGTTCTGGGAGGGGACCAGTACTTC.

This clonotype was seen more than once but under ten times. CDR3 DNA: TGCGCCAGTACTCAGGGGAGCTCCTACAATGAGCAGTTCTTC. This sequence encodes CASTQGSSYNEQFF. The chain couples TRBV5-1 to TRBJ2-1; D perhaps matches TRBD1 (6 bases). The CDR3 is 14 amino acids. From germline, CDR1 is SGHRS and CDR2 YFSETQ. V lost 8 bases and J 0 bases, leaving 12 bases between the germline ends.

The V call is TRBV30, the J call TRBJ2-5, with D unresolved. The J call may not be correct, given that the DNA end is closer to TRBJ2-7. CDR1 is GTSNPN and CDR2 is SVGIG in the germline V gene (reference sequence). The CDR3 loop spans 13 amino acids. CDR3 in DNA: TGTGCCTGGAGCGGGCATCATTCCTACGAGCAGTACTTC. Residues: CAWSGHHSYEQYF.

The chain links TRBV4-3 to TRBJ1-1; D unclear. Trimming took off 3 bases at V and 8 bases at J, with 16 bases between the two ends. Germline V gene data show CDR1 as LGHNA and CDR2 as YSLEER. The CDR3 is 14 residues long. For the CDR3, the DNA is TGCGCCAGCAGCCAGGCAGTGGCTCCTCCCGAAGCTTTCTTT. Its protein product is CASSQAVAPPEAFF.

CDR3 DNA sequence: TGTGCCAGCAGCTTAGTTCCGGACAGGGGGCAAAACATTCAGTACTTC. This gives the protein CASSLVPDRGQNIQYF. The rearrangement links TRBV7-6 to TRBJ2-4; TRBD1 aligns across 11 bases. The CDR3 runs to 16 residues. Germline CDR1 reads SGHVS; CDR2 reads FNYEAQ. V dropped 1 base and J dropped 5; count of bases not matched to a gene: 4.

This chain connects TRBV7-3 to TRBJ1-4; tentative D call: TRBD1 (5 bases). This CDR3 is 15 amino acids long. The ends were cut back, 5 bases at V and 3 bases at J, with 13 bases in the middle. Germline-derived CDR1 and CDR2 are SGHTA and FQGTGA. The CDR3 protein is CASSPSGNSNEKLFF. CDR3 DNA sequence: TGTGCCAGCAGCCCCTCAGGGAATTCTAATGAAAAACTGTTTTTT.

The J gene is TRBJ1-2, the V gene TRBV4-2, with unresolved D. The CDR3 runs 16 residues. The germline V gene has CDR1 LGHNA and CDR2 YNFKEQ. V shed 0 bases and J shed 8 bases, with 19 bases lying between them. CDR3 sequence: CASSQDDRYNLWGYTF. Here the CDR3 DNA reads TGTGCCAGCAGCCAAGATGACCGCTATAACCTCTGGGGCTACACCTTC.

CDR3 residues: CASSQGTPDRYGYTF. CDR3 coding DNA: TGTGCCAGCAGCCAAGGGACTCCAGACCGCTATGGCTACACCTTC. The gene calls are TRBV3-1 and TRBJ1-2; D not certain. This CDR3 contains 15 residues. From germline, CDR1 is LGHDT and CDR2 YNNKEL (reference sequence). The V end lost 1 base, the J end lost 4 bases, and 13 bases lay between the germline ends.

The genes are TRBV20-1 and TRBJ2-1; D gene unclear. The CDR3 consists of 12 residues. The V end lost 3 bases, the J end lost 8 bases, and 11 bases lay between the germline ends. Per the germline V gene, CDR1 is DFQATT and CDR2 is SNEGSKA (reference sequence). As DNA, the CDR3 is TGCAGTGCTAGCCCGGGCCAGGATGAGCAGTTCTTC. Translating gives CSASPGQDEQFF.